The clone carrying this T cell receptor (beta chain) was detected ten times or more. Trimming took off 5 bases at V and 5 bases at J, with 16 bases between the two ends. The CDR3 is 15 residues long. CDR1 is LNHNV, CDR2 YYDKDF, per germline (reference sequence). Template material for amplifying TCR beta CDR3 regions consisted of RNA transcripts. First-round RT-PCR with HTBI primers amplified the TCR CDR3 region. MiXCR was run by TCRdb on the multiplex PCR reads, yielding one entry per CDR3 protein. The sample shows roughly 130,000 distinct CDR3 sequences, less than 25% of them seen only once. The data stem from a study of T cells in Graves' hyperthyroidism and ophthalmopathy. The blood specimen was taken at initial hyperthyroidism diagnosis, before any ophthalmopathy symptoms.

This clonotype was obtained from a woman in her forties or fifties with Graves' hyperthyroidism that later progressed to Graves' ophthalmopathy. The rearrangement links TRBV15 to TRBJ2-1, with D perhaps TRBD1 (6 bases). The material sequenced was blood. CDR3 sequence reads: CATSANPTGNNEQFF. CDR3 nucleotides: TGTGCCACCAGCGCGAACCCCACAGGGAACAATGAGCAGTTCTTC.